This entry features one TCR beta chain sequence. It has no known antigen specificity. No much larger clonotype is one base removed from it; base qualities were not supplied. This sample was included in a study of PD-1 blockade in classical Hodgkin lymphoma (dated by TCRdb to 2020 to 2022). About the investigation overall: Nivolumab dosing was 3 mg/kg intravenously every 2 weeks, continuing until either disease progression or unacceptable toxicity. To define a peripheral blood immune signature of response to PD-1 blockade in classical Hodgkin lymphoma, the study combined TCR beta sequencing with CyTOF.

The sample's time point label is to be understood as: cycle 2 day 1 (C2D1) of nivolumab. Every trial patient had relapsed after autologous stem cell transplantation, and cohorts A, B and C differed in prior brentuximab vedotin exposure. The trial cohort was composed of 56 patients with relapsed/refractory classical Hodgkin lymphoma, for whom complete response, partial response or progressive disease was recorded as best overall response. In the multi-cohort phase II CheckMate 205 trial, trial patients received single-agent nivolumab. An independent review committee assessed best overall response by applying the 2007 International Working Group response criteria. Trial PBMCs were collected immediately before nivolumab initiation (C1D1) and during therapy at cycle 2 day 1 and cycle 4 day 1. After peripheral blood was drawn into 8 mL Vacutainer Cell Preparation Tubes, PBMCs were isolated by centrifugation and then cryopreserved.

The CDR3 starts with the cysteine, ends with the phenylalanine, and has 15 residues. Just CDR3 DNA is preserved here, 45 bases in frame from base 1. V is cut back by 0 bases and J by 2 bases, with 3 bases in the junction unmatched. The germline V gene yields SGDLS for CDR1 and YYNGEE for CDR2. What the work shows at the level of the full study, not this receptor alone: Baseline TCR diversity was reported to be lower in newly diagnosed patients than in healthy donors, and even lower in relapsed/refractory patients. Lower diversity was observed in patients in whom nivolumab was started less than 1 year after ASCT, and these patients were excluded from later analyses so that confounding by immune reconstitution would be avoided. Only a single clinical trial cohort was studied, and what caused the repertoire differences, possibly disease activity or prior therapy, remained undefined. Trial patients achieving complete response had baseline diversity similar to newly diagnosed patients, whereas partial responders and progressors had significantly lower diversity. A significant rise by C4D1 was seen in CD4+ but not CD8+ TCR diversity (p=0.0027 vs p=0.16), with the rise being most apparent in complete responders (p=0.02).

Genomic DNA was extracted with the Qiagen DNeasy kit from unsorted PBMCs and from negatively selected CD4+ and CD8+ fractions. Amplification of TCR beta CDR3 regions was done by immunoSEQ multiplex PCR with primers that anneal to V and J segments. Amplification bias was minimized using a synthetic immune receptor repertoire, and residual bias was removed computationally after sequencing. The original methods were these. Custom Python scripts were used to quantify repertoire diversity as the Shannon entropy index. The unsorted, CD4+ and CD8+ repertoires were each analyzed separately, with the exception of combined analyses, where CD4+ and CD8+ sequences were merged in silico. Clonal expansion was defined as a frequency increase of at least 2-fold after treatment compared with C1D1, and clones undetected at baseline were assigned a pseudocount of 0.5. Clones with 0 or 1 copy at C1D1 were defined as singleton clones, while clones with 2 or more copies were defined as non-singleton clones. Clones expanded in unsorted samples were annotated as CD4+, CD8+ or unknown by matching protein sequences in sorted samples from the same patient. Diversity changes from C1D1 to C4D1 were tested in paired samples using Wilcoxon tests. TCRdb holds this immuneACCESS table with in-frame rearrangements only. Some clones are missing; in checked studies, unresolved V genes explain under half, and the rest has no known cause. For V, J and clone size, that table is used; D and trimming come from the DNA. The sample table lists some 65,000 clones, 60% to 80% of them with a count of one. 7% to 10% of the sample lies in the top ten.

The sequence derives from a human donor with classical Hodgkin lymphoma. The chain is assembled from TRBV9 and TRBJ2-7, with TRBD2 identical over 9 junction bases. The sample in question was peripheral blood mononuclear cells (PBMCs), obtained before the second cycle of nivolumab. The CDR3 reads CASSVDGGGAYEQYF. In nucleotide form, the sequence is TGTGCCAGCAGCGTAGATGGCGGGGGGGCCTACGAGCAGTACTTC.